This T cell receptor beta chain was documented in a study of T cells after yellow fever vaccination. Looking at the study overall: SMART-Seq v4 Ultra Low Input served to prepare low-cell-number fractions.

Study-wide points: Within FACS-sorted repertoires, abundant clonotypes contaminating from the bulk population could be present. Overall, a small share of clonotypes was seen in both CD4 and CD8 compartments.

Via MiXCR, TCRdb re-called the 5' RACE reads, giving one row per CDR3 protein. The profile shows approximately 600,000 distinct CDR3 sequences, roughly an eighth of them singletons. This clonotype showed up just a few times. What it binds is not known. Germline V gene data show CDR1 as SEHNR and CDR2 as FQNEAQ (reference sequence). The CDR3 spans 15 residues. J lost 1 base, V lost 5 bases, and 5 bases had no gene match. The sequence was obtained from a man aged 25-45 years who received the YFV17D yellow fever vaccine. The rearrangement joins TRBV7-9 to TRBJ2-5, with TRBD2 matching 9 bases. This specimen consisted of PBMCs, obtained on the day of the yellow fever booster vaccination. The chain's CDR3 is CASSQRLAAQETQYF. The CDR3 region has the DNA TGTGCCAGCAGCCAGCGACTAGCGGCCCAAGAGACCCAGTACTTC.